Below, 18 T cell receptor beta chains from the same sample are listed, as sequenced in a study of T cell responses to AZD1222 COVID-19 vaccine. Assay used: immunoSEQ multiplex PCR; TCRdb lists only in-frame clones, some missing. This sample has roughly 180,000 clones, with about nine tenths found just once. Sequencing was performed on peripheral blood, taken 28 days after the second AZD1222 dose. Receptors were obtained from an adult who received the AZD1222 COVID-19 vaccine.

V usage is TRBV15 and J usage is TRBJ2-1; 7 bases match TRBD1. The CDR3 totals 16 residues. Per the germline V gene, CDR1 is LNHNV and CDR2 is YYDKDF (reference sequence). J gave up 0 bases and V 1 base, and 3 bases lay outside the gene matches. CDR3 region: CATSRATGSSYNEQFF. The CDR3 nucleotides are TGTGCCACCAGCAGAGCGACAGGGAGCTCCTACAATGAGCAGTTCTTC. Supplemented by reference TRBV15 and TRBJ2-1, the full variable domain reads DAMVIQNPRYQVTQFGKPVTLSCSQTLNHNVMYWYQQKSSQAPKLLFHYYDKDFNNEADTPDNFQSRRPNTSFCFLDIRSPGLGDTAMYLCATSRATGSSYNEQFFGPGTRLTVL.

A note on this clone: This same CDR3 is encoded by further DNA sequences in the sample. The J gene is TRBJ1-1, the V gene TRBV11-2; D uncertain. Germline V CDR1 and CDR2: SGHAT, FQNNGV. The CDR3 loop spans 13 amino acids. V was cut by 3 bases and J by 1 base, with 6 bases left in between. The CDR3 sequence is CASSLGRNTEAFF. CDR3 DNA: TGTGCCAGCAGCTTGGGCAGGAACACTGAAGCTTTCTTT.

This chain links TRBV2 with TRBJ2-3; no clear D. Trimming took 6 bases from V and 6 from J, leaving 10 bases between them. CDR1 and CDR2 from the germline V gene are SNHLY and FYNNEI. The CDR3 runs to 12 residues. The CDR3 DNA reads as TGTGCCAGCAGGGGCCTGCTCGATACGCAGTATTTT. It codes for CASRGLLDTQYF.

This sequence joins TRBV15 and TRBJ2-5, with D possibly TRBD1 on 5 matching bases. The length of the CDR3 is 14 residues. Germline V gene sequence: CDR1 LNHNV, CDR2 YYDKDF (reference sequence). V was trimmed by 3 bases and J by 2 bases, leaving 10 bases between them. CDR3 DNA: TGTGCCACCAGCAGGGATCAGGGACAAGAGACCCAGTACTTC. This codes for CATSRDQGQETQYF.

This rearrangement joins TRBV2 to TRBJ2-4; no reliable D call. Trimming removed 0 bases at V and 2 bases at J, with 11 bases between. Germline V gene sequence: CDR1 SNHLY, CDR2 FYNNEI. The CDR3 is 16 residues long. The CDR3 nucleotides are TGTGCCAGCAGTGAAGCAGAGATAAGCACCAAAAACATTCAGTACTTC. This encodes CASSEAEISTKNIQYF.

CDR3 residues: CASSLFAAVDTQYF. CDR3 sequence (DNA): TGTGCCAGCAGCCTGTTTGCGGCGGTGGATACGCAGTATTTT. The chain links TRBV7-2 to TRBJ2-3; the D is unclear. The CDR3 contains 14 residues. Trimming removed 5 bases from V and 6 bases from J, with 15 bases in between. The germline V gene encodes CDR1 SGHTA and CDR2 FQGNSA.

This chain connects TRBV19 to TRBJ1-5; no definite D call. The CDR3 runs 17 residues. Germline assignment: CDR1 LNHDA and CDR2 SQIVND (reference sequence). The DNA of the CDR3 is TGTGCAGTGGCGCATGGGCCGAATAGTGAAAGCAATCAGCCCCAGCATTTT. Protein sequence: CAVAHGPNSESNQPQHF.

J is TRBJ1-5 and V is TRBV6-5; D is undetermined. V shed 2 bases and J shed 4 bases, with 12 bases lying between them. The CDR3 runs to 15 residues. Germline loops: CDR1 MNHEY, CDR2 SVGAGI. The CDR3: CASSYGRWGNQPQHF. The CDR3 region has the DNA TGTGCCAGCAGTTACGGCAGGTGGGGTAATCAGCCCCAGCATTTT.

This sequence joins TRBV9 and TRBJ2-1, with D unclear. V dropped 0 bases and J dropped 0 bases, with 7 bases sitting between them. The CDR3 is 15 amino acids. CDR1 is SGDLS, CDR2 YYNGEE, per germline. The CDR3 reads CASSVGQVSYNEQFF. CDR3 DNA sequence: TGTGCCAGCAGCGTAGGGCAGGTCTCCTACAATGAGCAGTTCTTC.

The chain uses TRBV10-2 and TRBJ1-2; D ambiguous. With 3 bases removed from V and 4 bases from J, the gap between germline ends came to 9 bases. Germline CDR1 is WSHSY and CDR2 is SAAADI. There are 13 residues in the CDR3. CDR3 sequence (DNA): TGCGCCAGCAGTGACTCACGGACCTATGGCTACACCTTC. Encoded protein: CASSDSRTYGYTF.

The chain links TRBV29-1 to TRBJ2-1; 9 bases line up with TRBD2. Germline V gene lookup returns CDR1 SQVTM and CDR2 ANQGSEA. V lost 6 bases, J lost 8 bases, and 11 bases stayed unmatched. The CDR3 sequence is 14 residues long. CDR3 nucleotides: TGCAGCGTATCTCCGGGACTAGCCTTCGATGAGCAGTTCTTC. It translates to CSVSPGLAFDEQFF.

DNA for the CDR3: TGTGCCAGCAGCTCCCGGCCCCGGGGGGATTCACCCCTCCACTTT. Translating gives CASSSRPRGDSPLHF. The chain joins TRBV7-2 to TRBJ1-6; D possibly corresponds to TRBD1 (5 bases). The CDR3 length is 15 residues. Trimming stripped 4 bases from V and 8 bases from J, with 15 bases between. Germline V CDR1 and CDR2: SGHTA, FQGNSA.

With respect to this clone: This same CDR3 is encoded by further DNA sequences in the sample. DNA of the CDR3: TGTGCCAGCAGCTTGGGCGGCTCTGGAAACACCATATATTTT. This codes for CASSLGGSGNTIYF. The V and J genes are TRBV5-5 and TRBJ1-3, with D unresolved. The V gene lost 0 bases and the J gene lost 0 bases, with 4 bases spanning the gap. CDR1 and CDR2 from the germline V gene are SGHKS and YYEKEE (reference sequence). This CDR3 spans 14 amino acids.

The chain employs TRBV6-1 and TRBJ1-5; no definite D call. The CDR3 sequence is 14 residues long. Germline CDR1 and CDR2: MNHNS and SASEGT. V was clipped by 0 bases and J by 3 bases, with 6 bases between them. This chain's CDR3 is CASSEALLNQPQHF. In nucleotides, the CDR3 is TGTGCCAGCAGTGAAGCTCTACTCAATCAGCCCCAGCATTTT.

The rearrangement joins TRBV6-5 to TRBJ1-5; D may be TRBD1 (5 bases). The CDR3 extends over 15 amino acids. The V gene lost 4 bases and the J gene lost 6 bases, with 16 bases spanning the gap. The V gene's germline CDR1 is MNHEY and CDR2 SVGAGI. The CDR3 coding sequence is TGTGCCAGCAGTTGGGATCAGGGATCGGGTCAGCCCCAGCATTTT. It encodes CASSWDQGSGQPQHF.

The table lists this clone with a count of one. The V and J genes are TRBV19 and TRBJ1-5; D is unresolved. Germline-derived CDR1 and CDR2 are LNHDA and SQIVND (reference sequence). This CDR3 has 14 amino acids. Deletions cut 3 bases from V and 0 bases from J, with 6 bases between. The CDR3 nucleotides read TGTGCCAGTAGTATCGGAGTTAGCAATCAGCCCCAGCATTTT. It is translated as CASSIGVSNQPQHF.

This chain joins TRBV20-1 and TRBJ1-1, with D possibly TRBD1 on 5 matching bases. Germline V CDR1 and CDR2: DFQATT, SNEGSKA (reference sequence). The CDR3 loop spans 11 amino acids. Trimming removed 0 bases at V and 8 bases at J, with 7 bases between. The CDR3 nucleotides are TGCAGTGCTAGAGATCGACAGGAAGCTTTCTTT. It specifies CSARDRQEAFF.

This rearrangement joins TRBV29-1 to TRBJ1-4; 9 nucleotides align to TRBD1. There are 13 residues in the CDR3. Losses at the gene ends were 7 bases for V and 7 bases for J; bases not matched to a gene: 7. Germline V gene lookup returns CDR1 SQVTM and CDR2 ANQGSEA. This CDR3 is CSGMGQGSEKLFF. CDR3 in DNA: TGCAGCGGCATGGGACAGGGTAGTGAAAAACTGTTTTTT.